This passage covers 27 T cell receptor beta chains from one sample sequenced in a study of technical replicates of blood from a handful of donors. The repertoire was sequenced with immunoSEQ multiplex PCR; TCRdb's copy has only in-frame clones and lacks some. This table has about 76,000 clones, approximately 83% appearing once. The specimen was PBMCs. The receptors originated from a human donor in good health. Some clones in this sample may be carry-over from other donors' samples.

This chain uses TRBV27 with TRBJ2-1, with 11 positions matching TRBD2. This CDR3 comprises 17 residues. V trimming: 4 bases; J trimming: 8 bases; junction bases outside the gene matches: 13. Germline-derived CDR1 and CDR2 are MNHEY and SMNVEV (reference sequence). The chain's CDR3 is CASSSSLGTSGRDEQFF. The CDR3 region has the DNA TGTGCCAGCAGTTCATCCCTCGGGACTAGCGGTAGGGATGAGCAGTTCTTC.

The chain uses TRBV7-3 and TRBJ2-2; TRBD2 might be the D (6 bases). Trimming shortened V by 6 bases and J by 7 bases, and 15 bases separated the two germline ends. Germline assignment: CDR1 SGHTA and CDR2 FQGTGA. This CDR3 is 14 amino acids long. This CDR3 is CASRLGLWDGELFF. DNA for the CDR3: TGTGCCAGCAGATTGGGACTCTGGGACGGGGAGCTGTTTTTT.

The chain combines TRBV7-6 with TRBJ1-1; TRBD1 aligns across 7 bases. Germline V gene lookup returns CDR1 SGHVS and CDR2 FNYEAQ. The CDR3 extends over 15 amino acids. V lost 5 bases and J lost 6; bases outside the gene matches: 12. The CDR3 sequence: CASSPIRQGGSEAFF. The CDR3 DNA follows: TGTGCCAGCAGCCCCATTCGACAGGGAGGCTCTGAAGCTTTCTTT.

The gene calls are TRBV7-2 and TRBJ2-1; TRBD2 agrees at 8 bases. Trimming at V came to 5 bases and at J to 8 bases, leaving 11 bases not matched to a gene. From germline, CDR1 is SGHTA and CDR2 FQGNSA. The CDR3 covers 15 residues. The CDR3 sequence is CASSTPAGALDEQFF. CDR3 sequence (DNA): TGTGCCAGCAGCACTCCAGCGGGAGCCCTCGATGAGCAGTTCTTC.

This clone was detected a few times. This chain links TRBV10-1 with TRBJ2-2; maybe TRBD2 (6 bases). The CDR3 is 12 amino acids. CDR1 is WNHNN and CDR2 is SYGVQD in the germline V gene (reference sequence). V dropped 6 bases and J dropped 7 bases, with 9 bases sitting between them. The CDR3 nucleotides are TGCGCCAGCAGAGGGCGGGGCGGGGAGCTGTTTTTT. Its translation is CASRGRGGELFF.

This chain links TRBV10-3 with TRBJ1-2; 7 bases are a match to TRBD1. There are 13 residues in the CDR3. The germline CDR1 and CDR2 sequences are ENHRY and SYGVKD. V shed 7 bases and J 3 bases; nucleotides not matched to a gene: 5. The CDR3 loop is CAITGTEDYGYTF. The CDR3 coding sequence is TGTGCCATCACCGGGACAGAGGACTATGGCTACACCTTC.

The chain recombines TRBV5-1 with TRBJ1-4; the D is unclear. Between the trimmed V and J ends, which lost 1 base and 5 bases, there was a span of 12 bases. The CDR3 contains 15 residues. Germline V gene sequence: CDR1 SGHRS, CDR2 YFSETQ. The CDR3 DNA is TGCGCCAGCAGCTTGACAGAACGGATAAATGAAAAACTGTTTTTT. It is translated as CASSLTERINEKLFF.

The chain is built from TRBV30 and TRBJ1-2; D might be TRBD1 (5 bases). The germline CDR1 and CDR2 sequences are GTSNPN and SVGIG (reference sequence). This CDR3 region has 14 residues. The V and J ends lost 4 bases and 7 bases respectively, with 19 bases between them. This CDR3 is CAWTHLAGGVGYTF. CDR3 DNA sequence: TGTGCCTGGACTCACCTTGCCGGGGGTGTTGGCTACACCTTC. Full variable domain (rest looked up from reference TRBV30 and TRBJ1-2): SQTIHQWPATLVQPVGSPLSLECTVEGTSNPNLYWYRQAAGRGLQLLFYSVGIGQISSEVPQNLSASRPQDRQFILSSKKLLLSDSGFYLCAWTHLAGGVGYTFGSGTRLTVV.

The chain joins TRBV9 to TRBJ2-6; possibly TRBD1 for D (6 bases). This CDR3 has 16 residues. The germline V gene has CDR1 SGDLS and CDR2 YYNGEE. Trimming took off 5 bases at V and 0 bases at J, with 12 bases between the two ends. CDR3 DNA sequence: TGTGCCAGCAGTCAGGGGATAGGCTCTGGGGCCAACGTCCTGACTTTC. Translation gives CASSQGIGSGANVLTF.

The chain uses TRBV4-3 and TRBJ2-2; 8 bases are a match to TRBD2. Looked up from germline, CDR1 is LGHNA and CDR2 is YSLEER. The CDR3 sequence is 18 residues long. The V and J ends lost 0 bases and 3 bases, in that order; junction bases with no gene match: 9. CDR3 nucleotides: TGCGCCAGCAGCCAAGATATGGGAGCGGGAGCGTACACCGGGGAGCTGTTTTTT. It codes for CASSQDMGAGAYTGELFF.

The genes are TRBV5-1 and TRBJ2-2; TRBD1 matches 8 bases. There are 16 residues in the CDR3. Germline trimming cut 4 bases from V and 7 bases from J; bases unmatched to any gene: 12. Germline V gene lookup returns CDR1 SGHRS and CDR2 YFSETQ. Here the CDR3 DNA reads TGCGCCAGCAGCATGGGCGACAGGGGAAGTTTCGGGGAGCTGTTTTTT. Translation: CASSMGDRGSFGELFF.

V gene TRBV10-3 combines with J gene TRBJ2-5; tentatively, D is TRBD1 (6 bases). Trimming pared 3 bases from V and 3 bases from J, leaving 17 bases between. CDR3 length: 16 amino acids. The V gene's germline CDR1 is ENHRY and CDR2 SYGVKD. The CDR3 spells CAISESGPGVKETQYF. CDR3 coding DNA: TGTGCCATCAGTGAATCTGGACCAGGGGTAAAAGAGACCCAGTACTTC.

Details on this clone: A read error may account for a junction end that differs from germline. The V and J genes are TRBV28 and TRBJ2-5; 8 nucleotides line up with TRBD1. Germline CDR1 MDHEN, CDR2 SYDVKM. This CDR3 has 11 amino acids. The CDR3 DNA reads TGTGCCAGCAGTTCTTCAGGGGGCGCGCACTTC. As protein: CASSSSGGAHF.

V is TRBV28 and J is TRBJ1-2, with D perhaps matching TRBD1 (6 bases). The CDR3 contains 16 residues. Germline lookup yields CDR1 MDHEN and CDR2 SYDVKM. V lost 4 bases and J 3 bases, leaving 18 bases between the germline ends. The CDR3 here is CASSSLSSTGHYGYTF. CDR3 bases: TGTGCCAGCAGTTCCCTCTCCTCGACAGGCCACTATGGCTACACCTTC.

This rearrangement joins TRBV18 to TRBJ2-2; D gene ambiguous. CDR3 size: 12 residues. V was pared by 0 bases and J by 6 bases, with 2 bases between. In germline, CDR1 is KGHSH, CDR2 LQKENI. CDR3 sequence (DNA): TGTGCCAGCTCACCACCCGCCGGGGAGCTGTTTTTT. It specifies CASSPPAGELFF.

The chain employs TRBV6-5 and TRBJ2-7, with D possibly being TRBD2 (5 bases). V lost 3 bases and J lost 5, with 11 bases in between. Germline V gives CDR1 MNHEY, CDR2 SVGAGI. This CDR3 contains 13 residues. As DNA, the CDR3 is TGTGCCAGCAGTTATCAGAAGGGAGACGAGCAGTACTTC. Translated: CASSYQKGDEQYF.

J is TRBJ2-1 and V is TRBV7-3, with a weak D call TRBD1 (5 bases). The CDR3 contains 12 residues. Germline values: CDR1 SGHTA, CDR2 FQGTGA. Trimming cost V 5 bases and J 10 bases, with 12 bases left between them. The CDR3 coding sequence is TGTGCCAGCAGCCCCGGGCCAGGGGAGCAGTTCTTC. Translated: CASSPGPGEQFF.

The rearrangement joins TRBV5-1 to TRBJ2-1; 11 bases match TRBD2. The V gene's germline CDR1 is SGHRS and CDR2 YFSETQ. Unmatched junction bases numbered 1, after V lost 6 bases and J lost 2 bases. The length of the CDR3 is 14 residues. Here the CDR3 DNA reads TGCGCCAGCACGACTAGCGGGGCCTACAATGAGCAGTTCTTC. This codes for CASTTSGAYNEQFF.

The CDR3 DNA follows: TGTGCCAGCAGTGACTCTTGTGACTACCAAGAGACCCAGTACTTC. Translated, it gives CASSDSCDYQETQYF. The chain recombines TRBV6-4 with TRBJ2-5; D not certain. The CDR3 consists of 15 residues. Between the trimmed V and J ends, which lost 0 bases and 0 bases, there was a span of 8 bases. Germline V gene lookup returns CDR1 MRHNA and CDR2 SNTAGT.

J is TRBJ2-1 and V is TRBV2; D possibly corresponds to TRBD2 (7 bases). V lost 6 bases to trimming and J lost 7 bases, with 16 bases between them. The CDR3 is made up of 14 amino acids. Germline CDR1 and CDR2: SNHLY and FYNNEI. The CDR3 region is CASRGGGSFNEQFF. As DNA, the CDR3 is TGTGCCAGCAGAGGGGGAGGGTCCTTTAATGAGCAGTTCTTC.

This clone was detected many times. The V call is TRBV18, the J call TRBJ1-1, with TRBD1 identical over 7 bases. The germline V gene encodes CDR1 KGHSH and CDR2 LQKENI. Trimming cost V 5 bases and J 11 bases; bases outside gene matches: 5. The CDR3 sequence is 11 residues long. CDR3 sequence (DNA): TGTGCCAGCTCAACAGGGGTACTCGCTTTCTTT. Protein: CASSTGVLAFF.

The chain is built from TRBV10-1 and TRBJ2-2, with D perhaps TRBD1 (6 bases). This CDR3 is built from 15 residues. Germline V CDR1 and CDR2: WNHNN, SYGVQD (reference sequence). V lost 7 bases to trimming and J lost 6 bases, with 18 bases between them. This CDR3 is CASTPGTLGSGELFF. Here the CDR3 DNA reads TGCGCCAGCACTCCCGGGACACTGGGATCCGGGGAGCTGTTTTTT.

This chain links TRBV7-9 with TRBJ1-2, with D unclear. The V gene's germline CDR1 is SEHNR and CDR2 FQNEAQ (reference sequence). With 4 bases removed from V and 1 base from J, the gap between germline ends came to 10 bases. The CDR3 spans 14 residues. CDR3 sequence (DNA): TGTGCCAGCAGCTCCTTTGCAGATAACTATGGCTACACCTTC. Protein sequence: CASSSFADNYGYTF.

V is TRBV4-1 and J is TRBJ2-7; 8 bases map to TRBD1. CDR1 is MGHRA, CDR2 YSYEKL, per germline. After removal of 3 bases from V and 3 bases from J, the junction contained 7 bases not matched to a gene. The CDR3 has 15 residues. Written as DNA, the CDR3 is TGCGCCAGCAGCCATGGACAGGGTCCCATCTACGAGCAGTACTTC. Encoded protein: CASSHGQGPIYEQYF.

This clone was seen only once. The chain has TRBV7-2 and TRBJ2-1; D perhaps matches TRBD1 (5 bases). The ends were cut back, 1 base at V and 5 bases at J, with 12 bases in the middle. The CDR3 loop spans 15 amino acids. The germline gives CDR1 SGHTA, CDR2 FQGNSA. CDR3 bases: TGTGCCAGCAGCTTAGTCATAAGGGGTAACAATGAGCAGTTCTTC. It codes for CASSLVIRGNNEQFF.

The chain employs TRBV11-2 and TRBJ2-7; TRBD2 agrees at 7 bases. J lost 4 bases, V lost 4 bases, and 4 bases had no gene match. Germline V gene lookup returns CDR1 SGHAT and CDR2 FQNNGV. The CDR3 is made up of 13 amino acids. Here the CDR3 reads CASSYSGGYEQYF. In DNA, the CDR3 is TGTGCCAGCAGCTACTCGGGGGGTTACGAGCAGTACTTC.

This clone was observed a few times. The rearrangement uses TRBV7-9 and TRBJ1-1, with D possibly TRBD1 on 6 matching bases. Germline assignment: CDR1 SEHNR and CDR2 FQNEAQ (reference sequence). This CDR3 has 14 residues. Trimming removed 3 bases from V and 4 bases from J, with 12 bases in between. CDR3 DNA sequence: TGTGCCAGCAGCTTGTCCAGGGGAAGCACTGAAGCTTTCTTT. Amino acids: CASSLSRGSTEAFF. Supplemented by reference TRBV7-9 and TRBJ1-1, the full variable domain reads DTGVSQNPRHKITKRGQNVTFRCDPISEHNRLYWYRQTLGQGPEFLTYFQNEAQLEKSRLLSDRFSAERPKGSFSTLEIQRTEQGDSAMYLCASSLSRGSTEAFFGQGTRLTVV.